This passage covers 30 T cell receptor beta chains from one sample sequenced in a study of T cell repertoires in cytomegalovirus infection. Their antigens remain unidentified. TCRdb reprocessed the reads via MiXCR and lists one record per CDR3 protein. The sample has about 570,000 distinct CDR3 sequences, about 39% seen once. The source was cultured PBMCs, collected from culture after CMV antigen stimulation. These TCRs come from a human donor in good health (CMV status not recorded). Some clones in this sample may be carry-over from other donors' samples.

The chain recombines TRBV25-1 with TRBJ1-6, with 7 nucleotides matching TRBD1. CDR1 is MGHDK, CDR2 SYGVNS, per germline. The CDR3 sequence is 18 residues long. Unmatched junction bases numbered 11, after V lost 6 bases and J lost 0 bases. The CDR3 sequence: CASRRTGVMSSYNSPLHF. In DNA, the CDR3 is TGTGCCAGCAGGCGCACAGGGGTTATGAGCTCCTATAATTCACCCCTCCACTTT. The whole variable domain, filled in from reference TRBV25-1 and TRBJ1-6, reads EADIYQTPRYLVIGTGKKITLECSQTMGHDKMYWYQQDPGMELHLIHYSYGVNSTEKGDLSSESTVSRIRTEHFPLTLESARPSHTSQYLCASRRTGVMSSYNSPLHFGNGTRLTVT.

The genes are TRBV5-6 and TRBJ1-2, with D unclear. The V end was cut by 3 bases, the J end by 2 bases, with 11 bases between. The CDR3 has 14 residues. Germline V gene sequence: CDR1 SGHDT, CDR2 YYEEEE. The DNA of the CDR3 is TGTGCCAGCAGCTCCGCAGGCAGGAACTATGGCTACACCTTC. It encodes CASSSAGRNYGYTF.

In its sample, this clonotype was seen many times. This sequence joins TRBV7-2 and TRBJ2-7; D uncertain. Trimming removed 1 base at V and 7 bases at J, with 17 bases between. Per germline, CDR1 SGHTA and CDR2 FQGNSA. This CDR3 is built from 15 residues. CDR3 DNA sequence: TGTGCCAGCAGCTTAGTCGGCAGCTTCCAAGGAGAGCAGTACTTC. Its translation is CASSLVGSFQGEQYF.

This clonotype was counted only a few times. The chain recombines TRBV7-9 with TRBJ1-2; D may be TRBD1 (5 bases). Germline V gene lookup returns CDR1 SEHNR and CDR2 FQNEAQ (reference sequence). V lost 5 bases and J lost 1, with 17 bases in between. The CDR3 covers 16 residues. The CDR3 sequence is CASSPGGEAFNYGYTF. The CDR3 DNA sequence: TGTGCCAGCAGCCCCGGGGGGGAAGCCTTTAACTATGGCTACACCTTC.

The V call is TRBV2, the J call TRBJ2-1, with D perhaps matching TRBD1 or TRBD2 (5 bases each). Germline V lookup: CDR1 SNHLY, CDR2 FYNNEI. V was pared by 8 bases and J by 3 bases, with 11 bases between. CDR3 length: 13 residues. CDR3 nucleotides: TGTGCCAGCGGGACGGAATTCTACAATGAGCAGTTCTTC. Protein sequence: CASGTEFYNEQFF.

The chain employs TRBV19 and TRBJ2-2; 12 bases line up with TRBD2. In germline, CDR1 is LNHDA, CDR2 SQIVND (reference sequence). This CDR3 has 16 residues. V shed 3 bases and J 7 bases; nucleotides not matched to a gene: 6. Written as DNA, the CDR3 is TGTGCCAGTAGTATGAGACTAGCGGGAGAGAACGGGGAGCTGTTTTTT. Translating gives CASSMRLAGENGELFF.

In its sample, this clonotype was seen a few times. This chain connects TRBV28 to TRBJ2-4; tentatively, D is TRBD2 (6 bases). V gave up 7 bases and J gave up 0 bases, with 16 bases separating them. The CDR3 extends over 16 amino acids. Germline values: CDR1 MDHEN, CDR2 SYDVKM. In DNA form, the CDR3 reads TGTGCCAGCATCCCAACAGGACTAATAGCCAAAAACATTCAGTACTTC. Its translation: CASIPTGLIAKNIQYF.

This clonotype showed up many times. The chain links TRBV7-2 to TRBJ2-1; D is unclear. V lost 3 bases, J lost 4 bases, and 7 bases lay in between. The germline V gene has CDR1 SGHTA and CDR2 FQGNSA. The CDR3 sequence is 13 residues long. CDR3 sequence: CASSFTEYNEQFF. The CDR3 nucleotides are TGTGCCAGCAGCTTTACGGAATACAATGAGCAGTTCTTC.

The CDR3 region is CSVDDGPGPNTEAFF. The CDR3 nucleotides are TGCAGCGTTGATGATGGCCCAGGGCCGAACACTGAAGCTTTCTTT. The rearrangement joins TRBV29-1 to TRBJ1-1; weak D call: TRBD1 (5 bases). Trimming shortened V by 3 bases and J by 1 base, and 15 bases separated the two germline ends. Germline V CDR1 and CDR2: SQVTM, ANQGSEA. The CDR3 sequence is 15 residues long. The variable domain in full, with the rest retrieved from reference TRBV29-1 and TRBJ1-1, is SAVISQKPSRDICQRGTSLTIQCQVDSQVTMMFWYRQQPGQSLTLIATANQGSEATYESGFVIDKFPISRPNLTFSTLTVSNMSPEDSSIYLCSVDDGPGPNTEAFFGQGTRLTVV.

This clonotype was seen only once. The chain's CDR3 is CASSIGPASSYNEQFF. CDR3 in DNA: TGTGCCAGTAGTATAGGTCCAGCTAGCTCCTACAATGAGCAGTTCTTC. The genes are TRBV19 and TRBJ2-1, with D hard to call. Germline V gene lookup returns CDR1 LNHDA and CDR2 SQIVND (reference sequence). Trimming removed 1 base from V and 0 bases from J, with 10 bases in between. The CDR3 is 16 residues long.

Remarks on this clonotype: It may be a read error: a sequence one base away is much more abundant. The CDR3 ends on some other residue instead of the conserved phenylalanine or tryptophan, so this is likely a read error. The chain combines TRBV7-8 with TRBJ1-5; unclear D gene. Trimming removed 4 bases at V and 9 bases at J, with 13 bases between. The CDR3 length is 13 residues. Germline V CDR1 and CDR2: SGHVS, FQNEAQ. CDR3: CASSSRRWAPQHC. The CDR3 bases are TGTGCCAGCAGCTCCCGTCGATGGGCGCCCCAGCATTGT.

This clonotype has just a few counts. V usage is TRBV6-1 and J usage is TRBJ1-1; TRBD1 is a possible D gene (5 bases). This CDR3 is built from 14 residues. CDR1 MNHNS and CDR2 SASEGT come from the germline V gene. Trimming removed 7 bases from V and 4 bases from J, with 16 bases in between. The CDR3 bases are TGTGCCAGCAACCAAAGGGGCCTTAGCACTGAAGCTTTCTTT. Its protein is CASNQRGLSTEAFF.

This clonotype is a singleton in its sample. This could be a read error, since a much larger clone is one nucleotide away. The chain employs TRBV7-4 and TRBJ1-3; D gene ambiguous. CDR1 SGHVT and CDR2 SQSDAQ come from the germline V gene. V gave up 5 bases and J gave up 3 bases, with 5 bases separating them. The CDR3 runs 12 residues. The CDR3 nucleotides are TGTGCCAGCAGCCCCTTTGGAAACACCATATATTTT. Amino acid sequence: CASSPFGNTIYF.

This chain joins TRBV4-1 and TRBJ2-1; 9 bases are shared with TRBD1. Germline CDR1 MGHRA, CDR2 YSYEKL. The ends lost 0 bases at V and 6 bases at J; junction bases unmatched: 6. The CDR3 spans 16 residues. CDR3 sequence (DNA): TGCGCCAGCAGCCAAGAAGGACAGGGGTGGAGCAATGAGCAGTTCTTC. Translation gives CASSQEGQGWSNEQFF.

The chain employs TRBV12-5 and TRBJ2-3; 11 nucleotides align to TRBD2. The germline CDR1 and CDR2 sequences are LGHNT and FRNRAP. The CDR3 spans 15 residues. The J segment lost 3 bases and the V segment lost 3 bases, leaving 2 bases of the junction unmatched. DNA for the CDR3: TGTGCTAGTGGTTTACTAGCGGGAGTAACAGATACGCAGTATTTT. It specifies CASGLLAGVTDTQYF.

A few counts support this clonotype. This chain links TRBV7-2 with TRBJ2-2; 7 bases match TRBD2. The germline V gene encodes CDR1 SGHTA and CDR2 FQGNSA. V lost 4 bases, J lost 6 bases, and 8 bases stayed unmatched. The CDR3 totals 15 residues. This CDR3 is CASSSFGGGAGELFF. CDR3 bases: TGTGCCAGCAGCTCCTTTGGGGGAGGGGCCGGGGAGCTGTTTTTT.

The rearrangement links TRBV7-2 to TRBJ2-7, with D unresolved. This CDR3 has 13 residues. The V end was cut by 5 bases, the J end by 3 bases, with 11 bases between. Germline CDR1 is SGHTA and CDR2 is FQGNSA. The CDR3 protein is CASSPRSIYEQYF. The DNA for the CDR3 is TGTGCCAGCAGCCCACGGAGTATCTACGAGCAGTACTTC.

This rearrangement joins TRBV6-5 to TRBJ2-1, with 7 positions matching TRBD2. V gave up 5 bases and J gave up 9 bases; unmatched junction bases: 10. The CDR3 runs to 14 residues. The germline V gene has CDR1 MNHEY and CDR2 SVGAGI. This CDR3 is CASSPGTNEFEQFF. CDR3 sequence (DNA): TGTGCCAGCAGTCCCGGGACTAACGAGTTTGAGCAGTTCTTC.

Here the CDR3 DNA reads TGTGCCAGCAGCACCCGACAGGGAATGACTGAAGCTTTCTTT. This gives the protein CASSTRQGMTEAFF. V gene TRBV7-2 combines with J gene TRBJ1-1, with TRBD1 matching over 7 bases. This CDR3 comprises 14 residues. Trimming removed 5 bases from V and 5 bases from J; junction bases left unmatched: 8. Looked up from germline, CDR1 is SGHTA and CDR2 is FQGNSA.

This clonotype has a single count. This chain links TRBV19 with TRBJ1-5; 7 nucleotides match TRBD1. From germline, CDR1 is LNHDA and CDR2 SQIVND (reference sequence). With V trimmed by 1 base and J by 0 bases, 9 bases remained unmatched. CDR3 length: 18 amino acids. In DNA, the CDR3 is TGTGCCAGTAGTATAGCACTGGGTTGGGACAGTAGCAATCAGCCCCAGCATTTT. It yields the protein CASSIALGWDSSNQPQHF.

The rearrangement joins TRBV20-1 to TRBJ2-6; D call uncertain. The CDR3 length is 13 residues. Germline CDR1 is DFQATT and CDR2 is SNEGSKA (reference sequence). Between the trimmed V and J ends, which lost 3 bases and 1 base, there was a span of 4 bases. The CDR3 DNA reads as TGCAGTGCTAGGTCGTCTGGGGCCAACGTCCTGACTTTC. Translation gives CSARSSGANVLTF.

The chain combines TRBV20-1 with TRBJ2-2; 8 nucleotides line up with TRBD1. CDR3 length: 16 residues. Germline V gene lookup returns CDR1 DFQATT and CDR2 SNEGSKA (reference sequence). With 6 bases clipped from V and 4 bases from J, the junction kept 13 bases outside the gene matches. The CDR3 DNA follows: TGCAGTGCATCACCCCTGCAGGGGGCGGGCACCGGGGAGCTGTTTTTT. Protein sequence: CSASPLQGAGTGELFF.

The rearrangement uses TRBV15 and TRBJ1-2; no clear D gene. V shed 0 bases and J shed 7 bases, with 12 bases lying between them. Germline V gives CDR1 LNHNV, CDR2 YYDKDF (reference sequence). This CDR3 is built from 14 residues. The DNA for the CDR3 is TGTGCCACCAGCAGAGATCTAGGAGCGGCTGGCTACACCTTC. It specifies CATSRDLGAAGYTF.

Here the CDR3 DNA reads TGTGCCAGCAGTTTAATCAGGGGAGGGGGATACGAGCAGTACTTC. Protein sequence: CASSLIRGGGYEQYF. The chain couples TRBV28 to TRBJ2-7; the D gene is possibly TRBD2 (7 bases). Germline CDR1 is MDHEN and CDR2 is SYDVKM. CDR3 length equals 15 residues. V was cut by 2 bases and J by 4 bases, with 15 bases left in between.

A single count supports this clonotype. The V and J genes are TRBV6-1 and TRBJ2-5; 12 bases align to TRBD2. J gave up 7 bases and V 10 bases, and 13 bases lay outside the gene matches. Germline CDR1 MNHNS, CDR2 SASEGT. CDR3 size: 15 residues. The CDR3 region is CATSPLAGGLGTQYF. DNA for the CDR3: TGTGCCACCTCCCCGCTAGCGGGGGGGCTAGGGACCCAGTACTTC.

This clonotype has more than one count but fewer than ten. V gene TRBV6-5 combines with J gene TRBJ2-3; TRBD2 agrees at 7 bases. Germline CDR1 and CDR2: MNHEY and SVGAGI. The junction had 9 bases not matched to a gene; V was cut back by 0 bases and J by 9 bases. CDR3 length equals 15 residues. The DNA for the CDR3 is TGTGCCAGCAGTTACTCGTCCGGGGGGTTAGGAACGCAGTATTTT. Translated, it gives CASSYSSGGLGTQYF.

This clonotype has a handful of counts. This chain links TRBV7-2 with TRBJ2-7; 7 bases align to TRBD1. Germline V CDR1 and CDR2: SGHTA, FQGNSA. The CDR3 contains 15 residues. Trimming cost V 0 bases and J 4 bases; bases outside gene matches: 6. The CDR3 DNA is TGTGCCAGCAGCTTAGCGGTGGGACAGAAATACGAGCAGTACTTC. It encodes CASSLAVGQKYEQYF.

The chain is built from TRBV20-1 and TRBJ1-3, with a weak D call TRBD1 (5 bases). The V end was cut by 5 bases, the J end by 3 bases, with 11 bases between. This CDR3 is 13 amino acids long. Germline-derived CDR1 and CDR2 are DFQATT and SNEGSKA (reference sequence). The CDR3: CSAPGFLGNTIYF. For the CDR3, the DNA is TGCAGTGCTCCAGGGTTTCTTGGAAACACCATATATTTT.

This sequence joins TRBV11-3 and TRBJ2-1; the D is unclear. Germline V lookup: CDR1 SGHNT, CDR2 YENEEA. This CDR3 is built from 11 residues. V dropped 6 bases and J dropped 9 bases, with 9 bases sitting between them. CDR3 region: CASSTMGEQFF. Here the CDR3 DNA reads TGTGCCAGCAGTACGATGGGTGAGCAGTTCTTC.

A word on this clonotype: The DNA is left out, because the CDR3 cannot be placed on it with certainty; the CDR3 is given as TCRdb lists it. V and J are TRBV12-3 or TRBV12-4 and TRBJ1-1; the D call of TRBD1 is as the table states it, not checked on the DNA. The length of the CDR3 is 15 amino acids, counting both ends. The chain's CDR3 is CASSFGAGGYTEAFF.